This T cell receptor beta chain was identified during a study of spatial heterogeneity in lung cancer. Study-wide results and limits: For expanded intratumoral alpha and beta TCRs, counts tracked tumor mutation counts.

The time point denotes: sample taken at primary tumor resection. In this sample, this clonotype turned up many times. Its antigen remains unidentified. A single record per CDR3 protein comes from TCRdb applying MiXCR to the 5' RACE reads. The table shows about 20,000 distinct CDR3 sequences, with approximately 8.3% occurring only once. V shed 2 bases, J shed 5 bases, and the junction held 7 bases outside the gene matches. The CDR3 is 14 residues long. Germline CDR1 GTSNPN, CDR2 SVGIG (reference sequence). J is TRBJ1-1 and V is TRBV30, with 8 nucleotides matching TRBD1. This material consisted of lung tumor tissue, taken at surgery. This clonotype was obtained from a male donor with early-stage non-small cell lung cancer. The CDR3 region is CAWSTGQGRTEAFF. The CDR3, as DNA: TGTGCCTGGAGTACTGGACAGGGTCGGACTGAAGCTTTCTTT.